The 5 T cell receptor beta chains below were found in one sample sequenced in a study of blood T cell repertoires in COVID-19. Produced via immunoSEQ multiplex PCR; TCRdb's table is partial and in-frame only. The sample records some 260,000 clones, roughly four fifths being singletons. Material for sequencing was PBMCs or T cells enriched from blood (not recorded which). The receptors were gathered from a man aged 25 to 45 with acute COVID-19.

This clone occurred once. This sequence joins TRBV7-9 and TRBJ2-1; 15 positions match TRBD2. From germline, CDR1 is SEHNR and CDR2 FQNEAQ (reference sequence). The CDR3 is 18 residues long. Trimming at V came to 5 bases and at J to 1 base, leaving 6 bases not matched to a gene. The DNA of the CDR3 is TGTGCCAGCAGCCCAGGGGGACTAGCGGGAGGTTCCTACAATGAGCAGTTCTTC. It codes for CASSPGGLAGGSYNEQFF.

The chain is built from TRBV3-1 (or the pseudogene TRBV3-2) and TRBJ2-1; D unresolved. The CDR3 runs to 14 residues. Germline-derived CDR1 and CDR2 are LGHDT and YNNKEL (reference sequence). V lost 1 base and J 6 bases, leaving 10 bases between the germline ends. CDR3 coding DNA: TGTGCCAGCAGCCAAGTCTTAAATTCCAATGAGCAGTTCTTC. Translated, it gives CASSQVLNSNEQFF.

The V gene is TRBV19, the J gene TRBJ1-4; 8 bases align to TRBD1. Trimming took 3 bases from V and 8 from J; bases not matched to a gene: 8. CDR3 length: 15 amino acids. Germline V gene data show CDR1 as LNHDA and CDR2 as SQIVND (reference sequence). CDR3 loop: CASSIKTGGREKLFF. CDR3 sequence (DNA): TGTGCCAGTAGTATTAAAACAGGGGGAAGAGAAAAACTGTTTTTT.

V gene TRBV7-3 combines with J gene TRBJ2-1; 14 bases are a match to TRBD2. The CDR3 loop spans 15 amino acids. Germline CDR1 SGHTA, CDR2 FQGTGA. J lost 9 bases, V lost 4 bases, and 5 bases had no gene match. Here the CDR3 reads CASSSGTSGRGEQFF. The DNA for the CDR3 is TGTGCCAGCAGCTCCGGGACTAGCGGGAGAGGTGAGCAGTTCTTC.

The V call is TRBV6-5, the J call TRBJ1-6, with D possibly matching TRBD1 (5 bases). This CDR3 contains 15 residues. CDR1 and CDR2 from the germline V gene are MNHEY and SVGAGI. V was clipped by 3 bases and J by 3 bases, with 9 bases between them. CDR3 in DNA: TGTGCCAGCAGTTATGCGACAGACTATAATTCACCCCTCCACTTT. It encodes CASSYATDYNSPLHF.